The subject of this entry is one T cell receptor beta chain. The CDR3 contains 14 residues. V dropped 6 bases and J dropped 2 bases, with 14 bases sitting between them. The V gene's germline CDR1 is MDHEN and CDR2 SYDVKM. The record originates from a study of shared clonotypes between healthy human individuals. TCRdb keeps only in-frame clones here, not all; method: immunoSEQ multiplex PCR. The sample records around 720,000 clones, roughly 72% being singletons. This sequence joins TRBV28 and TRBJ2-7, with D perhaps matching TRBD1 or TRBD2 (5 bases each). The specimen sequenced was memory CD4+ T cells sorted from blood. Subset given: CD45RA-negative fraction. This TCR was sampled from a woman under 40 in good health. CDR3 region: CASRSTGRTYEQYF. The CDR3 bases are TGTGCCAGCAGATCAACGGGACGTACCTACGAGCAGTACTTC. The variable domain in full, with the rest retrieved from reference TRBV28 and TRBJ2-7, is DVKVTQSSRYLVKRTGEKVFLECVQDMDHENMFWYRQDPGLGLRLIYFSYDVKMKEKGDIPEGYSVSREKKERFSLILESASTNQTSMYLCASRSTGRTYEQYFGPGTRLTVT.